The entry below describes one T cell receptor beta chain. This clonotype was seen a few times. Which antigen it targets is not known. Per-nucleotide qualities are absent, and no much larger clonotype sits a single base away. Library preparation employed RT-PCR. Sequencing was carried out with an Illumina HiSeq 2500. TCRdb itself trimmed the public reads at Q25 with fastp, ran MiXCR and retained productive beta chains. Entries are consolidated by CDR3 protein sequence, retaining the most common genes and DNA. The sample data list hundreds of thousands of distinct CDR3 sequences, and over 9% of these were observed just once. The top ten clones comprise 9.5% to 11% of the sample. This specimen comes from a study of response to subunit inactivated influenza vaccine (dated 2018 in TCRdb). With regard to the full study: To follow how T cells responded to a trivalent subunit inactivated influenza vaccine, the researchers relied on deep quantitative profiling of the T cell receptor repertoire.

The full study reports these points: The authors proposed that each seasonal influenza vaccination may bring in only a limited number of new T cells.

Counted from cysteine to phenylalanine, this CDR3 has 14 amino acids. This entry keeps only the CDR3 DNA: 42 bases, framed from base 1. V was cut back by 1 base and J by 5 bases, leaving a gap of 12 bases between them. Per the germline V gene, SGHRS is the CDR1 and YFSETQ is the CDR2. In addition, the sample was reused for a study of T cells expressing NK-cell markers. The second source states: The TCR beta cDNA libraries were made using 5'RACE template switching, a step that added both a universal primer site and unique molecular identifiers. Under 10 donors provided sorted CD3+CD56+NKG2C+, CD3+CD56+NKG2C- and CD3+CD56-NKG2C+ T-cell subsets, whose TCR beta-chain repertoires were profiled. Among the eight sequenced donors, only one was HCMV-seronegative, while the other seven were HCMV-seropositive. In several experiments an anti-gammadeltaTCR antibody was added to restrict sorting to alphabetaTCR-expressing T cells. For more than 5 donors, the dominant CD3+CD56+NKG2C+ clonotypes were among the top 10 CD8+ clonotypes and accounted for roughly 1.0-8% of CD8+ T cells. Those dominant clonotypes were again the most abundant among CD3+CD56-NKG2C+ cells in a few donors, at roughly 25-60.1%. Whether the expanded NKG2C-expressing T cell clones were specific for HCMV antigens was left unclear. The study sequenced eight donors, all healthy volunteers chosen at random: three men and five women. A commercial ELISA kit detecting HCMV-specific IgG in serum was used to determine HCMV serostatus. Ficoll density gradient centrifugation was used to isolate peripheral blood mononuclear cells from blood. Bulk peripheral blood T-cell repertoires were additionally sequenced from unsorted PBMC for roughly six donors. cDNA synthesis was primed from the TCR beta constant segment, followed by two successive PCR amplification steps. The libraries were sequenced on Illumina HiSeq 2000/2500, MiSeq or NextSeq, producing 2 x 150 bp reads. Reads were demultiplexed and grouped by UMI with MIGEC, and clonotypes were assembled and quantified with MiTCR. Only TCR cDNA sequences supported by at least two reads were kept to exclude erroneous sequences. The tcR package was used for downstream repertoire analysis, with clonotypes matched between fractions based on CDR3 nucleotide sequence plus V segment. VDJmatch was used to annotate antigen specificity against VDJdb, with one amino acid substitution in CDR3 permitted.

This receptor was identified in a man aged 50 to 59 who received an inactivated influenza vaccine. Donor details come from another sample of the same person, matched by shared clones. This receptor chain uses TRBV5-1 and TRBJ2-5; no D gene call is confident. The sequencing here drew on PBMCs from blood, taken on the day of vaccination. The CDR3 loop reads CASSLFAGRETQYF. The bases read TGCGCCAGCAGCTTGTTCGCTGGCCGGGAGACCCAGTACTTC.